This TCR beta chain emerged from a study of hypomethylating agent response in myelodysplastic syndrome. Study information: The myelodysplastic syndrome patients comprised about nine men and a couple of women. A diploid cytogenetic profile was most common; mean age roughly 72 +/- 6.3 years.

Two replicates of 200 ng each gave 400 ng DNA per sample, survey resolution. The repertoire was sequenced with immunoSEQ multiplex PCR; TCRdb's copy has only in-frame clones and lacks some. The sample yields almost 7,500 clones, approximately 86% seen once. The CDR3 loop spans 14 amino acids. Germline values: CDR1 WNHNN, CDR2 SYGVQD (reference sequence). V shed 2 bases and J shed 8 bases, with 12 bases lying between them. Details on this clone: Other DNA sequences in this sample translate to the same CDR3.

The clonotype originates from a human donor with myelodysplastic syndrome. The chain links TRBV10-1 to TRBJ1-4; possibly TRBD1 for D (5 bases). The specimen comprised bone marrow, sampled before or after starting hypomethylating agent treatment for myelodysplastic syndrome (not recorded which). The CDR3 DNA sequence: TGCGCCAGCAGTGAGGGGGCGACCGGCGAAAAACTGTTTTTT. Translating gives CASSEGATGEKLFF.